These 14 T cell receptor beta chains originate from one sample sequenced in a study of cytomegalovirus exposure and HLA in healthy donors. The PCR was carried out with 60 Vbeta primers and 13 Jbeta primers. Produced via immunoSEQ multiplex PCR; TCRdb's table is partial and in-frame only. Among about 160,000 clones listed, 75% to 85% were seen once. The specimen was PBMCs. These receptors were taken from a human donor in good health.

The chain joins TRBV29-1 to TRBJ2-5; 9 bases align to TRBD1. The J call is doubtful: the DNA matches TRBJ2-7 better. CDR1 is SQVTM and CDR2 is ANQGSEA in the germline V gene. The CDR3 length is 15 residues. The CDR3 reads CSVEDNTGGGYEQYF. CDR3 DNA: TGCAGCGTTGAAGACAACACAGGGGGCGGGTACGAGCAGTACTTC.

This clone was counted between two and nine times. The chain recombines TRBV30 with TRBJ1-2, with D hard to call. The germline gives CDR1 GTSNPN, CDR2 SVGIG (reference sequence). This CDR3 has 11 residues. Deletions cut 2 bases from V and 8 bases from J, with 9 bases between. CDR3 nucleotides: TGTGCCTGGAGTTTAGGGAGCGGCTACACCTTC. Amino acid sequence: CAWSLGSGYTF.

The CDR3 protein is CASTIHRDREEKLFF. In DNA, the CDR3 is TGCGCCAGCACCATCCACCGGGACAGGGAAGAAAAACTGTTTTTT. The rearrangement links TRBV4-1 to TRBJ1-4; 9 bases are a match to TRBD1. With V trimmed by 7 bases and J by 8 bases, 11 bases remained unmatched. Per germline, CDR1 MGHRA and CDR2 YSYEKL. CDR3 size: 15 residues.

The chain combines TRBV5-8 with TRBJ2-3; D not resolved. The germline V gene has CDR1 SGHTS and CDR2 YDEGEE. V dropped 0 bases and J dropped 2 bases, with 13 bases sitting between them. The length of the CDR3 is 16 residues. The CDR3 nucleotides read TGTGCCAGCAGCTTGGGGCAGCGCATCCCCACAGATACGCAGTATTTT. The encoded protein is CASSLGQRIPTDTQYF.

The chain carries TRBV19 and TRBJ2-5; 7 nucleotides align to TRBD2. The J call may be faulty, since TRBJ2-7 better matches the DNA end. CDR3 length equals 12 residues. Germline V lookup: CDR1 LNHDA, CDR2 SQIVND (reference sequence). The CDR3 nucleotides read TGTGCCAGAAGAGGGAGGGATTACGAGCAGTACTTC. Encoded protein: CARRGRDYEQYF.

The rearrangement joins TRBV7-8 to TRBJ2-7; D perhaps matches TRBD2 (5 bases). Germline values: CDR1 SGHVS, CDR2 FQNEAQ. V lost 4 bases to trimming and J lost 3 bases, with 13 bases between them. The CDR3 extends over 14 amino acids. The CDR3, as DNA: TGTGCCAGCAGCTCCCGGGATTCTCGCTACGAGCAGTACTTC. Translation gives CASSSRDSRYEQYF.

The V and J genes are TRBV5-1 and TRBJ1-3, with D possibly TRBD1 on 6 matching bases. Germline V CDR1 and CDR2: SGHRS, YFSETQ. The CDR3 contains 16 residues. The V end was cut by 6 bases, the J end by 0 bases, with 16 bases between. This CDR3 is CASNLGQHGSGNTIYF. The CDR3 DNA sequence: TGCGCCAGCAATCTAGGACAGCACGGCTCTGGAAACACCATATATTTT.

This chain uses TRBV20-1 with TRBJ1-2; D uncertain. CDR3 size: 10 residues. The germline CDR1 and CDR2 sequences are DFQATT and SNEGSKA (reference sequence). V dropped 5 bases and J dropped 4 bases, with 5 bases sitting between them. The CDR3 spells CSAPGYGYTF. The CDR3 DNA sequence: TGCAGTGCTCCGGGCTATGGCTACACCTTC.

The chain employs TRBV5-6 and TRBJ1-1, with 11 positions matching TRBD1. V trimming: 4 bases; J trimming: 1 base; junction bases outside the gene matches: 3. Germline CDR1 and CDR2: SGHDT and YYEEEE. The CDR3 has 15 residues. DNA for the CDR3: TGTGCCAGCAGCGAGGACAGGGGGCCGAACACTGAAGCTTTCTTT. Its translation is CASSEDRGPNTEAFF.

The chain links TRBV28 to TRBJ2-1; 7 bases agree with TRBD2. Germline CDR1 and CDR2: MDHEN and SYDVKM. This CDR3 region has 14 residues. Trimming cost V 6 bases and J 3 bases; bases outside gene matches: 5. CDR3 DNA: TGTGCCAGCAGAACCAGGGACTACTACAATGAGCAGTTCTTC. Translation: CASRTRDYYNEQFF. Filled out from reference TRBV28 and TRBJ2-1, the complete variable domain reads DVKVTQSSRYLVKRTGEKVFLECVQDMDHENMFWYRQDPGLGLRLIYFSYDVKMKEKGDIPEGYSVSREKKERFSLILESASTNQTSMYLCASRTRDYYNEQFFGPGTRLTVL.

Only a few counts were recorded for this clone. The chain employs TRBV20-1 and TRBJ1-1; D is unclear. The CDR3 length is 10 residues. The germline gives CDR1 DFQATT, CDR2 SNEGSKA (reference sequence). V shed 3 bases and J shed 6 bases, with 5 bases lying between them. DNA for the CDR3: TGCAGTGCTAGTTACTCTGAAGCTTTCTTT. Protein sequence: CSASYSEAFF.

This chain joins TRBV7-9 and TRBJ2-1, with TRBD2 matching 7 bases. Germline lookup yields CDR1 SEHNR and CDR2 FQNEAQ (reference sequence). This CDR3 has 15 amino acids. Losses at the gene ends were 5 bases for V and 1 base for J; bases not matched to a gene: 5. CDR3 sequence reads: CASSRGGVSYNEQFF. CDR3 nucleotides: TGTGCCAGCAGCCGTGGGGGGGTTTCCTACAATGAGCAGTTCTTC.

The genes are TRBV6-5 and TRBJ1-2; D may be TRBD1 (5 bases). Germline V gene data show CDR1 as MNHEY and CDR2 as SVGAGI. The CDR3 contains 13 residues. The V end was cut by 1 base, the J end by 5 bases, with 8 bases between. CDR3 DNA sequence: TGTGCCAGCAGTTACTACAGGAATTATGGCTACACCTTC. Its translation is CASSYYRNYGYTF.

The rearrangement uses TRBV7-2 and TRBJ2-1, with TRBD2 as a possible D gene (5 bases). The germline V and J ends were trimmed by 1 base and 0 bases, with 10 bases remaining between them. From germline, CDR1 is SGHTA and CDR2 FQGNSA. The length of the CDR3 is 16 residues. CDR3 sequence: CASSLVGTSSYNEQFF. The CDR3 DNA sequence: TGTGCCAGCAGCTTAGTGGGTACTAGCTCCTACAATGAGCAGTTCTTC.